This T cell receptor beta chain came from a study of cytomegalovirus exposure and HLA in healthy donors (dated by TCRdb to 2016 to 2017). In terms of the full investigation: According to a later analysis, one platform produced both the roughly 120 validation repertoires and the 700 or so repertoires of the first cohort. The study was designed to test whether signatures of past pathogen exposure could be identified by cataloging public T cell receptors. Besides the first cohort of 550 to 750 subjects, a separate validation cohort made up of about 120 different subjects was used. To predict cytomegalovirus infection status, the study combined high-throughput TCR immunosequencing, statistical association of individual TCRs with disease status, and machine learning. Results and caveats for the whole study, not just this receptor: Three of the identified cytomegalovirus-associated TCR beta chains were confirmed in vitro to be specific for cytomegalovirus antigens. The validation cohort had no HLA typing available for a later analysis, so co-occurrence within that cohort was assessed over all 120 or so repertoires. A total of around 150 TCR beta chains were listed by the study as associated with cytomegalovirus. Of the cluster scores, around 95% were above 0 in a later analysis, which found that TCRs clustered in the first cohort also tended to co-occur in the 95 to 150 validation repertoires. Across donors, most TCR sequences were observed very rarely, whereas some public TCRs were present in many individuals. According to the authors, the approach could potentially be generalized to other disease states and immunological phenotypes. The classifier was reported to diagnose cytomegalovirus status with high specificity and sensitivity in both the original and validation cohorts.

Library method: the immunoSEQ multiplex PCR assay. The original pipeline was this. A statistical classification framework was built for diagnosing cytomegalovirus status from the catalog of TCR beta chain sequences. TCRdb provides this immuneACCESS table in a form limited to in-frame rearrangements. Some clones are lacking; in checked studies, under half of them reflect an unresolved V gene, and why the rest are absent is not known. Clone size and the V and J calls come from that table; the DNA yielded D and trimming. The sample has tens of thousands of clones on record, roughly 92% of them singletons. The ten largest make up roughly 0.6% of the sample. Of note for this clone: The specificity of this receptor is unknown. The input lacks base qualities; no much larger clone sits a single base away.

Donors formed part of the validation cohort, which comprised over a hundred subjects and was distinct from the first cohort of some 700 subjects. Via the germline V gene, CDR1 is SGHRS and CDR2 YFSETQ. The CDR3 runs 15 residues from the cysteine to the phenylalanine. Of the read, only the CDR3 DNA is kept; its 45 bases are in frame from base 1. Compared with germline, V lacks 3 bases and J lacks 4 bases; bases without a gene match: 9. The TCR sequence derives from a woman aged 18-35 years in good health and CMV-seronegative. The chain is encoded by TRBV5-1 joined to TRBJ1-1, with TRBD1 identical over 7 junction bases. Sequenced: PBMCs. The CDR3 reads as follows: CASSSMGTEVTEAFF. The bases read TGCGCCAGCAGCTCTATGGGGACAGAAGTCACTGAAGCTTTCTTT.